The present T cell receptor beta chain was sequenced within a study of T cells expressing NK-cell markers. Study context: It was sorted CD3+CD56+NKG2C+, CD3+CD56+NKG2C- and CD3+CD56-NKG2C+ T cells that supplied the TCR beta repertoires. Eight donors were sequenced, of whom seven were HCMV-seropositive, while the remaining one was HCMV-seronegative.

CDR3 length: 15 amino acids. Germline V gene lookup returns CDR1 SNHLY and CDR2 FYNNEI. 5'RACE template switching built TCR beta cDNA with unique molecular identifiers. TCRdb reprocessed the 5' RACE reads, keeping one entry per CDR3 protein, no DNA. The sample includes roughly 180,000 distinct CDR3 sequences. Sequencing input: blood T cells: a sorted CD56 or NKG2C T cell subset, CD4+ or CD8+ T cells, or bulk PBMC T cells (not recorded which). This clonotype was obtained from a man aged 18-70 years in good health. The rearrangement links TRBV2 to TRBJ2-5; the TCRdb D gene call, TRBD2, has no DNA to confirm it. This CDR3 is CASSEGAAAQETQYF.